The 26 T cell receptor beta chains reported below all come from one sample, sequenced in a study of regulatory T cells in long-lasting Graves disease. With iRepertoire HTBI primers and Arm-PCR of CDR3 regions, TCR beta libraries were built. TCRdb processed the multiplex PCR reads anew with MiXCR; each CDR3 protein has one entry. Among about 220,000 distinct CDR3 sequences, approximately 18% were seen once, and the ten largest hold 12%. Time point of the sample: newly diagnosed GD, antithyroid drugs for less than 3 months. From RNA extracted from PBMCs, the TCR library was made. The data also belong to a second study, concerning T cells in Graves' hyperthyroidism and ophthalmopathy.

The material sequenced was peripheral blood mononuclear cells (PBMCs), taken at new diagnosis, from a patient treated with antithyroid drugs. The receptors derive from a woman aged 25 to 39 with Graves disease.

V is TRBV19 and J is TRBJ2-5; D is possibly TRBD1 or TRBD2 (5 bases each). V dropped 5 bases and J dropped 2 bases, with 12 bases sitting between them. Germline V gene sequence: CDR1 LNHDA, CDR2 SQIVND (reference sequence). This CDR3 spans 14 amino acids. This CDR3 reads CASSRDRSQETQYF. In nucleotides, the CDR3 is TGTGCCAGTAGTCGGGACCGTAGTCAAGAGACCCAGTACTTC.

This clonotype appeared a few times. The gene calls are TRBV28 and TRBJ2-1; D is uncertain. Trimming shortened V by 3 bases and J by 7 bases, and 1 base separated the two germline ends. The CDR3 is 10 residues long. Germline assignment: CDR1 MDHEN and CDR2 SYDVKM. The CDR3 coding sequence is TGTGCCAGCAGTTTTAATGAGCAGTTCTTC. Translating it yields CASSFNEQFF. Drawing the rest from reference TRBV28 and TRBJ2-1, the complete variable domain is DVKVTQSSRYLVKRTGEKVFLECVQDMDHENMFWYRQDPGLGLRLIYFSYDVKMKEKGDIPEGYSVSREKKERFSLILESASTNQTSMYLCASSFNEQFFGPGTRLTVL.

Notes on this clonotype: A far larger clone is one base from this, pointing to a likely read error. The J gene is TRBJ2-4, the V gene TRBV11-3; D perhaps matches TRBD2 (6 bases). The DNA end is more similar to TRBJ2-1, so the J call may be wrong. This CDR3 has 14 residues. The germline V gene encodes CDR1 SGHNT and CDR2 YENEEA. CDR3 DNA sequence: TGTGCCAGCAGCTTAGGTGGACTACTCAATAAGCAGTTCTTC. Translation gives CASSLGGLLNKQFF.

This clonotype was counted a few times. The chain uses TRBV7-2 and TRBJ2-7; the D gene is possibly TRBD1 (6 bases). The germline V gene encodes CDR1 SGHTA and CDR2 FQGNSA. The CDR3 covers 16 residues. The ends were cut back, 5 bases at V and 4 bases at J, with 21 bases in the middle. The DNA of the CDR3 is TGTGCCAGCAGCCGCCTCCCGACAGGAAATATTTACGAGCAGTACTTC. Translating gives CASSRLPTGNIYEQYF.

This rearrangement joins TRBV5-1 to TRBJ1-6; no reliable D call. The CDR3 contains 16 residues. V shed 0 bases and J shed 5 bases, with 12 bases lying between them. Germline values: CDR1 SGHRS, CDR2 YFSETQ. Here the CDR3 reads CASSLGGSKNNSPLHF. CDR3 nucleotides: TGCGCCAGCAGCTTGGGTGGCAGCAAGAATAATTCACCCCTCCACTTT.

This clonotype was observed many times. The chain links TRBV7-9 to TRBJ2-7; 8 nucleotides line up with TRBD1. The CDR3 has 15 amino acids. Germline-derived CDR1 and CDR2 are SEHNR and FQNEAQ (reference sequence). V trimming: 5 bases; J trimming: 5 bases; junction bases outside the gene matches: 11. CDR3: CASSPSRTGYHEQYF. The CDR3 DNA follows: TGTGCCAGCAGCCCCTCCCGGACAGGGTACCACGAGCAGTACTTC.

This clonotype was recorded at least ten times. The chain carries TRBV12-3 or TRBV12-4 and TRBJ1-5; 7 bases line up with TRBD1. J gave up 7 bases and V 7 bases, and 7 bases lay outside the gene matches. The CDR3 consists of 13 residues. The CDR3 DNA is TGTGCCAGCACTTTTGACAGGGAACAGCCCCAGCATTTT. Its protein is CASTFDREQPQHF.

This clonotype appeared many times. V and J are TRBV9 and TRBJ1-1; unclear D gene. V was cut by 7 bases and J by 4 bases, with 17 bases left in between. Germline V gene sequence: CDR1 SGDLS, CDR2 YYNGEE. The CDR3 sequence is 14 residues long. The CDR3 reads CASVGREVSTEAFF. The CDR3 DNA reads TGTGCCAGCGTCGGGCGGGAGGTCAGCACTGAAGCTTTCTTT. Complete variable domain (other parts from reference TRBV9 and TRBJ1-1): DSGVTQTPKHLITATGQRVTLRCSPRSGDLSVYWYQQSLDQGLQFLIQYYNGEERAKGNILERFSAQQFPDLHSELNLSSLELGDSALYFCASVGREVSTEAFFGQGTRLTVV.

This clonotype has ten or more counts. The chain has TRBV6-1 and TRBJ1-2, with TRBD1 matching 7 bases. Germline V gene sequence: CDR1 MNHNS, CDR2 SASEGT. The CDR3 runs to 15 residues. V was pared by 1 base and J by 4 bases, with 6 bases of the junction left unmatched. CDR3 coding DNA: TGTGCCAGCAGTGAAGAGGGACAGACATCCTATGGCTACACCTTC. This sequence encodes CASSEEGQTSYGYTF.

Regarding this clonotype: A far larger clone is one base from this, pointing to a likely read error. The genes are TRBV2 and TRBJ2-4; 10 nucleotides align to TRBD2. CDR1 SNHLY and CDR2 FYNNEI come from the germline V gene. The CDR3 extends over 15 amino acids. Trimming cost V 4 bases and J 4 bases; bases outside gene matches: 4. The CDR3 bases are TGTGCCAGCAGTGCAGGGACTAGCGAGAAAAACATTCAGTACTTC. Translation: CASSAGTSEKNIQYF.

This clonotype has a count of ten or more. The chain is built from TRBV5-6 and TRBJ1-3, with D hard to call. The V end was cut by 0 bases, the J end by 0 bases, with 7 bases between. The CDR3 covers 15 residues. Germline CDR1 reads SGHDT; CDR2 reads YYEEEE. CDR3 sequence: CASSLGGPSGNTIYF. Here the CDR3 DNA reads TGTGCCAGCAGCTTGGGTGGTCCCTCTGGAAACACCATATATTTT.

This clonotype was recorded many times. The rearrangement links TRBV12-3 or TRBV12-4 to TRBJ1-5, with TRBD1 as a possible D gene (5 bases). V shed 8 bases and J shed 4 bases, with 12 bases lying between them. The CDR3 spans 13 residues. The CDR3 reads CASGWGGNQPQHF. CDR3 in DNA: TGTGCCAGCGGATGGGGGGGGAATCAGCCCCAGCATTTT.

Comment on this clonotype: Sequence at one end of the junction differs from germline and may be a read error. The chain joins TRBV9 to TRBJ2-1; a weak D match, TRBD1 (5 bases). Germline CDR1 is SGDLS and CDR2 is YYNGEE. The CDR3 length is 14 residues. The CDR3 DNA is TGTGCCAGCAGCGTAGGGACATCTTACAATGGGCAGTTCTTC. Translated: CASSVGTSYNGQFF.

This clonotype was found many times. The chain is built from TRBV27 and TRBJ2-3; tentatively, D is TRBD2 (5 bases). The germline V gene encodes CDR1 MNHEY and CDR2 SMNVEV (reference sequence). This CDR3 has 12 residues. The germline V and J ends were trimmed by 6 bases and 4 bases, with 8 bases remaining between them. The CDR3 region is CASSRLPDTQYF. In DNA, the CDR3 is TGTGCCAGCAGCCGACTACCAGATACGCAGTATTTT.

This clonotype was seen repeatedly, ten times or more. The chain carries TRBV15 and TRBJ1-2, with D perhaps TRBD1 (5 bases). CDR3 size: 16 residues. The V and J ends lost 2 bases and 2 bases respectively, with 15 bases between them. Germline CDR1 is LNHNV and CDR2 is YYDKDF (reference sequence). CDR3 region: CATSRSLTDSNYGYTF. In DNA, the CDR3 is TGTGCCACCAGCAGATCCCTGACAGACAGCAACTATGGCTACACCTTC.

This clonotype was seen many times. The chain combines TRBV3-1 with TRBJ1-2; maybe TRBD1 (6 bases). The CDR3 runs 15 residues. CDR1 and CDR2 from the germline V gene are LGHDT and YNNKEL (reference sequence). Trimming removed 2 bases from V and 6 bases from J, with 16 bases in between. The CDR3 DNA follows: TGTGCCAGCAGCCAATCCCACGGGGGGGGCGATGGCTACACCTTC. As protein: CASSQSHGGGDGYTF.

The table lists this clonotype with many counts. This CDR3 reads CASSLGADYNSPLHF. The DNA of the CDR3 is TGTGCCAGCAGTTTAGGGGCCGATTATAATTCACCCCTCCACTTT. V usage is TRBV27 and J usage is TRBJ1-6; TRBD1 might be the D (5 bases). There are 15 residues in the CDR3. Per germline, CDR1 MNHEY and CDR2 SMNVEV (reference sequence). Trimming shortened V by 2 bases and J by 4 bases, and 9 bases separated the two germline ends.

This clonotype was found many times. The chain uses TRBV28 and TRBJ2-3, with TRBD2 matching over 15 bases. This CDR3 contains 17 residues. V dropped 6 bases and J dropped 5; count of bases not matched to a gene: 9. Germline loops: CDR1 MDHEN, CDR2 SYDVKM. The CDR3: CASRARTSGGARDTQYF. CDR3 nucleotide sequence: TGTGCCAGCAGGGCCCGGACTAGCGGGGGGGCTAGAGATACGCAGTATTTT.

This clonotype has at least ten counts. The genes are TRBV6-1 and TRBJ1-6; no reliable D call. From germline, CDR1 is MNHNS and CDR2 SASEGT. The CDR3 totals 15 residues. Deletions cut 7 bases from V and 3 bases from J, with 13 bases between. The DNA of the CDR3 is TGTGCCAGCACCGGCGGACGTTTCTATAATTCACCCCTCCACTTT. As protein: CASTGGRFYNSPLHF.

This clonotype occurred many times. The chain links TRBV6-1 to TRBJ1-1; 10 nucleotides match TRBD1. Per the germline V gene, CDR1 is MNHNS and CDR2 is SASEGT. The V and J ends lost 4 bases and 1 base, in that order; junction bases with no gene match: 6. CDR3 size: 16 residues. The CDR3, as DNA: TGTGCCAGCAGTGGAGGACAGGGGGATTGGAACACTGAAGCTTTCTTT. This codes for CASSGGQGDWNTEAFF.

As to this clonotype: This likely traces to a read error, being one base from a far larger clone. CDR3 coding DNA: TGTGCCAGCAGCTTGAGGACGGTTGGAGCTTTCTTT. It yields the protein CASSLRTVGAFF. The rearrangement joins TRBV11-1 to TRBJ2-3; D gene ambiguous. The J call may not be correct, given that the DNA end is closer to TRBJ1-1. Germline assignment: CDR1 SGHAT and CDR2 FQDESV (reference sequence). The CDR3 covers 12 residues.

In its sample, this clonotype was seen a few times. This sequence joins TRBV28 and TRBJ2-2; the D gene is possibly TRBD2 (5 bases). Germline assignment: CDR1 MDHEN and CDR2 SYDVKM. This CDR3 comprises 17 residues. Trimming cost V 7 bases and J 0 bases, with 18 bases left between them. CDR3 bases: TGTGCCAGCACCCCCGAGGGCACACTTTCGAACACCGGGGAGCTGTTTTTT. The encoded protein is CASTPEGTLSNTGELFF.

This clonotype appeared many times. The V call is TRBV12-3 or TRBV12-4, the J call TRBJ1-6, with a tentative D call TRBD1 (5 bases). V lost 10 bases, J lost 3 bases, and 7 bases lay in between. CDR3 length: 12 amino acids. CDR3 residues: CATGHYNSPLHF. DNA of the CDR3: TGTGCCACCGGACACTATAATTCACCCCTCCACTTT.

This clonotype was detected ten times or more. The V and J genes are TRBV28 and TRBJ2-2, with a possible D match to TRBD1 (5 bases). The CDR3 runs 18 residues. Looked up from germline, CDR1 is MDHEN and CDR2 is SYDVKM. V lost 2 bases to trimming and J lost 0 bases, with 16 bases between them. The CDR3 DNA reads TGTGCCAGCAGTTTAGGGGTTGGACACATAACGAACACCGGGGAGCTGTTTTTT. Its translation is CASSLGVGHITNTGELFF.

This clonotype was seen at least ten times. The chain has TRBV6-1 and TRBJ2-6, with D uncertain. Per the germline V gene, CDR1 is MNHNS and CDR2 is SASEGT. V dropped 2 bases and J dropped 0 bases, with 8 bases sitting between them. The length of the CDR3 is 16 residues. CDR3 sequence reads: CASSERSGSGANVLTF. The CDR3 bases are TGTGCCAGCAGTGAAAGATCCGGCTCTGGGGCCAACGTCCTGACTTTC.

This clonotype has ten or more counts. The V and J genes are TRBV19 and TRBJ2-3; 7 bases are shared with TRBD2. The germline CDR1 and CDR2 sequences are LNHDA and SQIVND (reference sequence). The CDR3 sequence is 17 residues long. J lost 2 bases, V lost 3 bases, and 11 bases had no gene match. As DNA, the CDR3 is TGTGCCAGTAGTATTCGGAGAGCGGGGCCGTCCACAGATACGCAGTATTTT. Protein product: CASSIRRAGPSTDTQYF.